This TCR beta chain derives from a study of blood T cell repertoires in COVID-19. Background on the study: There were acute and convalescent COVID-19 samples, and they came from the United States, Italy and Spain. In each case, the material was cDNA or gDNA derived from T cells, B-cell-depleted T cells, or PBMCs.

V shed 6 bases and J 2 bases; nucleotides not matched to a gene: 3. Germline V gene sequence: CDR1 MNHEY, CDR2 SVGAGI. This CDR3 comprises 14 residues. This clone has a single count. Source study methods: Researchers report that nucleated cell counts were estimated from reference gene primer amplification. Method: immunoSEQ multiplex PCR; TCRdb's copy keeps in-frame clones and lacks some. That table is the source of V, J and clone size, and D and trimming were worked out from the DNA. The sample holds about 120,000 clones, more than 75% seen once. V gene TRBV6-5 combines with J gene TRBJ2-7; 11 bases align to TRBD1. This TCR came from a man in his forties or fifties with acute or convalescent COVID-19. Sequenced: peripheral blood. As DNA, the CDR3 is TGTGCCAGCAGCCGGACAGGGGGCCCCTACGAGCAGTACTTC. Translating gives CASSRTGGPYEQYF.